A selection of T cell receptor beta chains follows, all from one sample in a study of blood T cell repertoires in COVID-19. Clones were read by immunoSEQ multiplex PCR, and TCRdb kept only the in-frame ones, dropping some. The repertoire has about 54,000 clones, 81% of them found once; the top ten carry around 5.3%. Material: peripheral blood. The receptors derive from an older woman with acute or convalescent COVID-19. The CDR3 runs from the conserved cysteine through the conserved F or W. The D gene is left open where the match is weak. Some rows mark clone size as missing; the rest say once, few, many or name a class of expanded clone.

v_call	d_call	j_call	clone_size	cdr3_nt	cdr3_aa
TRBV28	TRBD1	TRBJ1-2	.	TGTGCCAGCAGTCTCGTGGGACAGATTAACTATGGCTACACCTTC	CASSLVGQINYGYTF
TRBV7-3	TRBD1	TRBJ2-2	.	TGTGCCAGCAGCTCACAACCAATCCACCGGGACAGGTCATTAGGAGGGGAGCTGTTTTTT	CASSSQPIHRDRSLGGELFF
TRBV7-2	.	TRBJ2-5	.	TGTGCCAGCAGACCGGGGGAGACCCAGTACTTC	CASRPGETQYF
TRBV18	.	TRBJ2-3	.	TGTGCCAGCTCACCAAGACTGGTCACAGATACGCAGTATTTT	CASSPRLVTDTQYF
TRBV14	.	TRBJ2-3	.	TGTGCCAGCAGCCCCCTCAGCACAGATACGCAGTATTTT	CASSPLSTDTQYF
TRBV5-1	.	TRBJ1-6	.	TGCGCCAGCAGCTTGATTTTGGCAGGGGAAAATTCACCCCTCCACTTT	CASSLILAGENSPLHF
TRBV5-1	.	TRBJ1-1	.	TGCGCCAGCACCCGGGGTGGGGAAGGTAGCACTGAAGCTTTCTTT	CASTRGGEGSTEAFF
TRBV29-1	TRBD1	TRBJ2-7	.	TGCAGCGTTAGAGAAACAGGGGCCGTATCCGAGCAGTACTTC	CSVRETGAVSEQYF
TRBV9	.	TRBJ1-6	.	TGTGCCAGCAGCGCATTGGACAGCCTAAGGAATTCACCCCTCCACTTT	CASSALDSLRNSPLHF
TRBV15	.	TRBJ1-2	.	TGTGCCACCAGCGCAAGACCCGGGCCCCCCGGGGACTACACCTTC	CATSARPGPPGDYTF
TRBV7-2	.	TRBJ1-1	.	TGTGCCAGCAGCTTAGCCAGGGACTCCGAAGCTTTCTTT	CASSLARDSEAFF
TRBV19	.	TRBJ1-2	.	TGTGCCAGTAGTCTTAACAACAGGGAGAACTATGGCTACACCTTC	CASSLNNRENYGYTF
TRBV10-3	TRBD1	TRBJ1-1	once	TGTGCCGCCCGACAGGGAGTGGGTTTTATGAACACTGAAGCTTTCTTT	CAARQGVGFMNTEAFF
TRBV7-8	TRBD2	TRBJ2-3	.	TGTGCCAGCAGCCCAAGAGCGGGGGGGCAAAACGCGCAGTATTTT	CASSPRAGGQNAQYF
TRBV12-3/TRBV12-4	TRBD2	TRBJ2-1	.	TGTGCCACACTAGCGGGAGCGTACAATGAGCAGTTCTTC	CATLAGAYNEQFF
TRBV7-2	.	TRBJ1-3	few	TGTGCCAGCAGCTTAGGGACAGCGTCTGGAAACACCATATATTTT	CASSLGTASGNTIYF
TRBV5-4	.	TRBJ2-3	.	TGTGCCAGCAGCTTGGACAGAAAATCGGATACGCAGTATTTT	CASSLDRKSDTQYF
TRBV2	.	TRBJ2-2	.	TGTGCCAGCAGTCTGGACAGCTTCACCGGGGAGCTGTTTTTT	CASSLDSFTGELFF
TRBV13	TRBD1	TRBJ2-2	.	TGTGCCAGCAGCCTTCAGGGGGCGGACACCGGGGAGCTGTTTTTT	CASSLQGADTGELFF
TRBV7-6	.	TRBJ1-1	few	TGTGCCAGCAGCTTGAACGGGGTGGCTGAAGCTTTCTTT	CASSLNGVAEAFF
TRBV27	TRBD2	TRBJ2-2	once	TGTGCCAGCAGTGGTCTAGCGGGGGTGAACACCGGGGAGCTGTTTTTT	CASSGLAGVNTGELFF
TRBV11-3	.	TRBJ2-7	.	TGTGCCAGCAGCCCCGGGTCTTCCTACGAGCAGTACTTC	CASSPGSSYEQYF
TRBV3-1/TRBV3-2	.	TRBJ2-7	many	TGTGCCAGCAGCCAAGCCGCAGGTACATCCTACGAGCAGTACTTC	CASSQAAGTSYEQYF
TRBV5-5	TRBD1	TRBJ1-4	once	TGTGCCAGCAGCTTGCCGCGCGGAGGGGGCGCTCAAGAAAAACTGTTTTTT	CASSLPRGGGAQEKLFF
TRBV27	TRBD2	TRBJ2-1	.	TGTGCCAGCAGTTTAACTAGCGGGAGAGGGAGCTTGGGGAATGAGCAGTTCTTC	CASSLTSGRGSLGNEQFF
TRBV6-5	.	TRBJ1-1	.	TGTGCCAGCTACTCCGAGCGAGCTTTCTTT	CASYSERAFF
TRBV15	.	TRBJ1-3	.	TGTGCCACCAGCAGAGATTGGGGGGGCACAACTTCTGGAAACACCATATATTTT	CATSRDWGGTTSGNTIYF
TRBV5-4	.	TRBJ1-2	.	TGTGCCAGCAGCTTGGGTTCTGGGGGCCAGTATGGCTACACCTTC	CASSLGSGGQYGYTF
TRBV15	TRBD1	TRBJ2-4	once	TGTGCCACCAGCAGAGCAAGGACAGGGAAAAACATTCAGTACTTC	CATSRARTGKNIQYF
TRBV6-5	.	TRBJ1-3	.	TGTGCCAGCAGTTACGACAGAAGCAGAGGAAACACCATATATTTT	CASSYDRSRGNTIYF
TRBV2	TRBD1	TRBJ2-6	.	TGTGCCAGCCGACAGGGCTCGTCCCCTGGGGCCAACGTCCTGACTTTC	CASRQGSSPGANVLTF
TRBV20-1	.	TRBJ2-2	.	TGCAGTGCTAGTCTGGCGGGCGGGACCGGGGAGCTGTTTTTT	CSASLAGGTGELFF
TRBV30	.	TRBJ2-3	.	TGTGCCTGGAGTGTACTGAGACTTGGTAGTAGCACAGATACGCAGTATTTT	CAWSVLRLGSSTDTQYF
TRBV4-1	.	TRBJ2-2	.	TGCGCCAGCAGCCAAGACAGCGCGAACACCGGGGAGCTGTTTTTT	CASSQDSANTGELFF
TRBV28	TRBD1	TRBJ1-4	.	TGTGCCAGCCGGACAGGTCCGGAGAAACTGTTTTTT	CASRTGPEKLFF
TRBV21-1	.	TRBJ1-5	.	TGTGCCAGCAACACCCGGGACAGGGTAGCAGACAATCAGCCCCAGCATTTT	CASNTRDRVADNQPQHF
TRBV12-3/TRBV12-4	TRBD1	TRBJ1-2	.	TGTGCCACCAAGGACAGGGCAAACTATGGCTACACCTTC	CATKDRANYGYTF
TRBV6-1	TRBD1	TRBJ1-2	.	TGTGCCAGCAGTGAAGGGCTAGACAGGGCGGGATTACTTGGCTACACCTTC	CASSEGLDRAGLLGYTF
TRBV5-1	TRBD2	TRBJ2-7	.	TGCGCCAGCAGCTTGGGGGCTAGCGGGGACTACGAGCAGTACTTC	CASSLGASGDYEQYF
TRBV6-5	TRBD1	TRBJ1-6	.	TGTGCCAGCAGTTCTGGACAGGGACCCAATTCACCCCTCCACTTT	CASSSGQGPNSPLHF
TRBV7-3	.	TRBJ1-1	.	TGTGCCAGCAGCCCCTCGGTGGGCGGGGCTGAAGCTTTCTTT	CASSPSVGGAEAFF
TRBV11-1	TRBD1	TRBJ1-1	.	TGTGCCAGCAGCTTAGCAAGAGGGACAGTTGAAGCTTTCTTT	CASSLARGTVEAFF
TRBV6-5	.	TRBJ2-1	.	TGTGCCAGCAGTACTGGTGAGGGGGATGAGCAGTTCTTC	CASSTGEGDEQFF